This TCR beta chain was recorded in a study of T cell changes during pregnancy in multiple sclerosis. Assay: immunoSEQ multiplex PCR; the TCRdb copy retains only in-frame clones and omits some. This repertoire shows some 70,000 clones, more than 90% found once; its top ten account for about 2.1%. The germline gives CDR1 MNHEY, CDR2 SMNVEV (reference sequence). This CDR3 is built from 13 residues. With 4 bases removed from V and 7 bases from J, the gap between germline ends came to 11 bases. The source material was peripheral blood, sampled in the first trimester of pregnancy. This sequence originates from a female donor with multiple sclerosis, enrolled in a pregnancy study. The chain employs TRBV27 and TRBJ1-5; weak D call: TRBD1 (6 bases). Here the CDR3 DNA reads TGTGCCAGCAGTTCAGACAGGTTCCAGCCCCAGCATTTT. Protein sequence: CASSSDRFQPQHF.